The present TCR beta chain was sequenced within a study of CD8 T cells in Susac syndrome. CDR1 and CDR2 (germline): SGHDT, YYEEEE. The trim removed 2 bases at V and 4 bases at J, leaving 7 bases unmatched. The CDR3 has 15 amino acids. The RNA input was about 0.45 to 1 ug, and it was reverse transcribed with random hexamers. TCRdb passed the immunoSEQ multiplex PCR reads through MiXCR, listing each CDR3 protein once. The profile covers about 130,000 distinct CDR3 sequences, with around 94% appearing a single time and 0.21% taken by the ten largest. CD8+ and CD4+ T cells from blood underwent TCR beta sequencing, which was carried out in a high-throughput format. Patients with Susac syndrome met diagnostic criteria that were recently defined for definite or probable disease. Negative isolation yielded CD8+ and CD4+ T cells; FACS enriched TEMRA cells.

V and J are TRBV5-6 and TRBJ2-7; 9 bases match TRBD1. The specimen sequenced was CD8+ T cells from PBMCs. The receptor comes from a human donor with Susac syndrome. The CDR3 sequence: CASSFLGQGRYEQYF. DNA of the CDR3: TGTGCCAGCAGCTTTCTCGGACAGGGGAGGTACGAGCAGTACTTC.